This section outlines one T cell receptor beta chain sequence together with its context. This sample stems from a study of blood T cell repertoires in COVID-19. Study at large: The United States, Italy and Spain were the sources of the acute and convalescent COVID-19 samples.

This CDR3 comprises 13 residues. CDR1 and CDR2 from the germline V gene are PRHDT and FYEKMQ (reference sequence). With 4 bases removed from V and 6 bases from J, the gap between germline ends came to 10 bases. Data came from immunoSEQ multiplex PCR; TCRdb stores just in-frame clones and leaves some out. The sample lists roughly 200,000 clones; around 88% were seen once. Sequenced input: PBMCs or T cells enriched from blood (not recorded which). The source of this sequence is a man aged 35 to 55 with acute COVID-19. The chain is built from TRBV13 and TRBJ2-1; TRBD1 might be the D (6 bases). CDR3 bases: TGTGCCAGCAGCTCCCCAGGGGCCAATGAGCAGTTCTTC. It is translated as CASSSPGANEQFF.